The 17 T cell receptor beta chains below were found in one sample sequenced in a study of blood T cell repertoires in COVID-19. Using immunoSEQ multiplex PCR, the repertoire was profiled, and TCRdb retains in-frame clones only, with some absent. This sample has about 73,000 clones, with around 80% found just once. Sequences were obtained from peripheral blood. These receptors originate from a middle-aged man with active COVID-19.

The V call is TRBV4-3, the J call TRBJ2-7; the match to TRBD1 covers 9 bases. Germline V lookup: CDR1 LGHNA, CDR2 YSLEER. V trimming: 2 bases; J trimming: 7 bases; junction bases outside the gene matches: 9. CDR3 length equals 15 residues. For the CDR3, the DNA is TGCGCCAGCAGCCAATATCGGGACAGGGTGGGGGAGCAGTACTTC. This sequence encodes CASSQYRDRVGEQYF.

The chain employs TRBV5-1 and TRBJ1-2; TRBD1 matches at 7 bases. The V segment lost 6 bases and the J segment 2 bases; nucleotides outside the gene matches: 7. The CDR3 spans 14 residues. Germline V gene lookup returns CDR1 SGHRS and CDR2 YFSETQ. In DNA, the CDR3 is TGCGCCAGCACCTCGGACAGGACAAACTATGGCTACACCTTC. The encoded protein is CASTSDRTNYGYTF.

This chain connects TRBV19 to TRBJ1-5, with D possibly being TRBD1 (5 bases). The CDR3 spans 13 residues. The V gene's germline CDR1 is LNHDA and CDR2 SQIVND (reference sequence). V was cut by 7 bases and J by 4 bases, with 11 bases left in between. CDR3 loop: CASTGRDNQPQHF. The CDR3 DNA reads TGTGCCAGTACAGGGAGGGATAATCAGCCCCAGCATTTT.

This clone was observed a single time. The CDR3 DNA reads TGTGCCAGCAGTTACATCGGGGAGGGCGGTGAAAAACTGTTTTTT. It yields the protein CASSYIGEGGEKLFF. The J gene is TRBJ1-4, the V gene TRBV6-2 or TRBV6-3; D gene unclear. Deletions cut 2 bases from V and 7 bases from J, with 14 bases between. This CDR3 contains 15 residues. Germline CDR1 is MNHEY and CDR2 is SVGEGT.

The chain recombines TRBV25-1 with TRBJ1-5; D is unclear. With 0 bases removed from V and 6 bases from J, the gap between germline ends came to 9 bases. The CDR3 totals 14 residues. CDR1 is MGHDK and CDR2 is SYGVNS in the germline V gene. As DNA, the CDR3 is TGTGCCAGCAGTGAATACGCGAGGAGTCAGCCCCAGCATTTT. As protein: CASSEYARSQPQHF. Full variable domain (outside the CDR3, taken from reference TRBV25-1 and TRBJ1-5): EADIYQTPRYLVIGTGKKITLECSQTMGHDKMYWYQQDPGMELHLIHYSYGVNSTEKGDLSSESTVSRIRTEHFPLTLESARPSHTSQYLCASSEYARSQPQHFGDGTRLSIL.

The rearrangement links TRBV30 to TRBJ2-5, with D unresolved. V was cut by 0 bases and J by 4 bases, with 21 bases left in between. Per germline, CDR1 GTSNPN and CDR2 SVGIG (reference sequence). The CDR3 has 17 residues. CDR3: CAWSVIRSTLGRETQYF. As DNA, the CDR3 is TGTGCCTGGAGTGTCATTCGGTCGACCCTTGGGCGAGAGACCCAGTACTTC.

The V and J genes are TRBV7-5 and TRBJ2-7; the D segment call TRBD1 is taken from the table without a DNA check. TRBV7-5 is designated a pseudogene. The CDR3 extends over 15 amino acids. CDR3 sequence: CVRSLLDRGAYEQYF. In nucleotides, the CDR3 is TGTGTCAGAAGCTTACTGGACAGGGGGGCCTACGAGCAGTACTTC.

The gene calls are TRBV15 and TRBJ2-7; the match to TRBD1 covers 9 bases. J was trimmed by 2 bases and V by 5 bases; bases with no gene match: 4. Looked up from germline, CDR1 is LNHNV and CDR2 is YYDKDF (reference sequence). The CDR3 is made up of 14 amino acids. The CDR3 DNA is TGTGCCACCAGCTCGGACAGGGGTCCCTACGAGCAGTACTTC. Its protein is CATSSDRGPYEQYF.

The chain recombines TRBV5-5 with TRBJ1-5, with TRBD1 identical over 7 bases. The germline V gene has CDR1 SGHKS and CDR2 YYEKEE (reference sequence). V gave up 4 bases and J gave up 6 bases; unmatched junction bases: 7. The length of the CDR3 is 14 residues. The DNA for the CDR3 is TGTGCCAGCAGCCCGTGGGACAGAACTCAGCCCCAGCATTTT. Translated: CASSPWDRTQPQHF.

The V and J genes are TRBV28 and TRBJ1-3; D gene unclear. Germline values: CDR1 MDHEN, CDR2 SYDVKM. The CDR3 sequence is 16 residues long. V was trimmed by 7 bases and J by 3 bases, leaving 19 bases between them. CDR3 loop: CASKMWSSTLGNTIYF. DNA of the CDR3: TGTGCCAGCAAAATGTGGAGCTCAACCCTTGGAAACACCATATATTTT.

This chain uses TRBV4-1 with TRBJ2-5; 9 nucleotides agree with TRBD2. The CDR3 is made up of 17 amino acids. The germline V gene has CDR1 MGHRA and CDR2 YSYEKL. J lost 5 bases, V lost 1 base, and 11 bases had no gene match. In DNA form, the CDR3 reads TGCGCCAGCAGCCAAGGTTCGTCCGCGGGAGGGGTCGAGACCCAGTACTTC. Protein product: CASSQGSSAGGVETQYF.

The rearrangement joins TRBV20-1 to TRBJ2-3, with D tentatively TRBD1 (6 bases). Germline CDR1 reads DFQATT; CDR2 reads SNEGSKA (reference sequence). The CDR3 has 14 amino acids. V was cut by 3 bases and J by 5 bases, with 15 bases left in between. The CDR3 sequence: CSASFPTGLDTQYF. The CDR3 DNA is TGCAGTGCTAGTTTCCCTACAGGGTTAGATACGCAGTATTTT.

V and J are TRBV3-1 (or the pseudogene TRBV3-2) and TRBJ2-7; 9 positions match TRBD1. The length of the CDR3 is 16 residues. V was clipped by 5 bases and J by 3 bases; unmatched bases: 11. Germline loops: CDR1 LGHDT, CDR2 YNNKEL (reference sequence). The CDR3 is CASSAEEGTGLYEQYF. The CDR3 region has the DNA TGTGCCAGCAGCGCAGAAGAGGGGACAGGGCTCTACGAGCAGTACTTC.

This sequence joins TRBV2 and TRBJ2-2, with D unclear. The length of the CDR3 is 15 residues. Germline CDR1 is SNHLY and CDR2 is FYNNEI. V lost 4 bases, J lost 4 bases, and 13 bases lay in between. The DNA for the CDR3 is TGTGCCAGCAGTGCGACTCCCCCTGGCACCGGGGAGCTGTTTTTT. It is translated as CASSATPPGTGELFF.

The chain links TRBV6-6 to TRBJ1-3; D is possibly TRBD1 (6 bases). V gave up 6 bases and J gave up 2 bases, with 14 bases separating them. Per germline, CDR1 MNHNY and CDR2 SVGAGI (reference sequence). This CDR3 is built from 15 residues. The CDR3 nucleotides read TGTGCCAGCAGGATGGACAGTAACGCTGGAAACACCATATATTTT. Translating gives CASRMDSNAGNTIYF.

The rearrangement uses TRBV21-1 and TRBJ1-5; TRBD1, the table's D call, was not compared with the DNA. TRBV21-1 is a known pseudogene. The CDR3 covers 17 residues. The CDR3 nucleotides are TGTGCCAGCAGCTACTGTGCCCCCGGGACAGGTTATCAGCCCCAGCATTTT. Protein product: CASSYCAPGTGYQPQHF.

The V and J genes are TRBV28 and TRBJ1-4, with 9 positions matching TRBD1. The CDR3 contains 15 residues. Germline CDR1 reads MDHEN; CDR2 reads SYDVKM. The ends lost 5 bases at V and 7 bases at J; junction bases unmatched: 8. CDR3 bases: TGTGCCAGCAGTAAAACAGGGGGCGAGAGTGAAAAACTGTTTTTT. This translates into CASSKTGGESEKLFF. The whole variable domain, remainder taken from reference TRBV28 and TRBJ1-4, is DVKVTQSSRYLVKRTGEKVFLECVQDMDHENMFWYRQDPGLGLRLIYFSYDVKMKEKGDIPEGYSVSREKKERFSLILESASTNQTSMYLCASSKTGGESEKLFFGSGTQLSVL.